Below are 14 T cell receptor beta chains sequenced from a single sample in a study of response to subunit inactivated influenza vaccine. A single record per CDR3 protein comes from TCRdb applying MiXCR to the RT-PCR reads. This table holds about 780,000 distinct CDR3 sequences, about 18% found once. The source was PBMCs from blood, collected 4 to 6 days after vaccination. The receptors derive from a man over 45 who received an inactivated influenza vaccine.

In its sample, this clonotype was seen many times. This chain uses TRBV10-3 with TRBJ2-2, with D hard to call. The CDR3 loop spans 15 amino acids. V lost 3 bases and J lost 5, with 13 bases in between. Germline values: CDR1 ENHRY, CDR2 SYGVKD. This CDR3 is CAISDSRTTTGELFF. The CDR3 nucleotides are TGTGCCATCAGTGATTCCAGGACGACGACCGGGGAGCTGTTTTTT.

This clonotype has a handful of counts. This chain connects TRBV4-1 to TRBJ2-3; D not resolved. The germline gives CDR1 MGHRA, CDR2 YSYEKL. Deletions cut 4 bases from V and 0 bases from J, with 11 bases between. The CDR3 is 15 amino acids. The CDR3 sequence: CASSPVGHSTDTQYF. DNA of the CDR3: TGCGCCAGCAGCCCGGTAGGCCATAGCACAGATACGCAGTATTTT.

The genes are TRBV12-3 or TRBV12-4 and TRBJ1-2, with TRBD1 as a possible D gene (6 bases). The CDR3 is made up of 13 amino acids. V shed 6 bases and J shed 3 bases, with 11 bases lying between them. CDR3 sequence (DNA): TGTGCCAGCAGGGGACAAGGGGACTATGGCTACACCTTC. As protein: CASRGQGDYGYTF.

At least ten counts were recorded for this clonotype. This rearrangement joins TRBV7-2 to TRBJ2-3, with D possibly being TRBD2 (5 bases). Between the trimmed V and J ends, which lost 2 bases and 4 bases, there was a span of 7 bases. The CDR3 consists of 13 residues. Germline V lookup: CDR1 SGHTA, CDR2 FQGNSA. Here the CDR3 reads CASSLNSADTQYF. The CDR3, as DNA: TGTGCCAGCAGCTTAAATAGCGCAGATACGCAGTATTTT.

The chain uses TRBV6-5 and TRBJ2-2; D gene uncertain. The V gene's germline CDR1 is MNHEY and CDR2 SVGAGI. There are 16 residues in the CDR3. The V end lost 0 bases, the J end lost 4 bases, and 12 bases lay between the germline ends. Written as DNA, the CDR3 is TGTGCCAGCAGTTACTCCACCTCCTGGGGCACCGGGGAGCTGTTTTTT. Residues: CASSYSTSWGTGELFF.

This rearrangement joins TRBV20-1 to TRBJ2-3; D call uncertain. Trimming stripped 6 bases from V and 2 bases from J, with 12 bases between. The CDR3 loop spans 13 amino acids. Germline CDR1 and CDR2: DFQATT and SNEGSKA (reference sequence). CDR3 loop: CSARLLDTDTQYF. The CDR3 bases are TGCAGTGCGAGGCTCTTAGACACAGATACGCAGTATTTT.

V is TRBV25-1 and J is TRBJ2-3; D may be TRBD2 (5 bases). From germline, CDR1 is MGHDK and CDR2 SYGVNS. V dropped 1 base and J dropped 5 bases, with 13 bases sitting between them. The CDR3 has 15 residues. CDR3 DNA: TGTGCCAGCAGTGAATGGGGAGTTGTGGGAGATACGCAGTATTTT. The encoded protein is CASSEWGVVGDTQYF.

V usage is TRBV18 and J usage is TRBJ1-2, with 9 bases lining up with TRBD1. The V and J ends lost 2 bases and 5 bases, in that order; junction bases with no gene match: 3. The CDR3 is 14 residues long. CDR1 KGHSH and CDR2 LQKENI come from the germline V gene. The CDR3 spells CASSPLDRGYGYTF. As DNA, the CDR3 is TGTGCCAGCTCACCATTGGACAGGGGTTATGGCTACACCTTC.

In this sample, this clonotype turned up a few times. The chain uses TRBV7-8 and TRBJ2-1; no firm D call. The germline CDR1 and CDR2 sequences are SGHVS and FQNEAQ. The CDR3 is 16 amino acids. V was pared by 1 base and J by 6 bases, with 16 bases between. CDR3 nucleotide sequence: TGTGCCAGCAGCTTAGGCTTAAGGGAATCAGCCAATGAGCAGTTCTTC. It is translated as CASSLGLRESANEQFF.

This clonotype occurred a few times. The chain uses TRBV2 and TRBJ2-3, with D unclear. This CDR3 region has 18 residues. V was pared by 0 bases and J by 0 bases, with 16 bases between. Per germline, CDR1 SNHLY and CDR2 FYNNEI. CDR3 protein: CASSEALGIKPSTDTQYF. In DNA form, the CDR3 reads TGTGCCAGCAGTGAAGCGCTTGGGATCAAGCCTAGCACAGATACGCAGTATTTT.

This clonotype occurred a few times. The CDR3, as DNA: TGTGCCAGCAGCTTACCCTATTCCAGTCAAGAGACCCAGTACTTC. This sequence encodes CASSLPYSSQETQYF. The V gene is TRBV7-9, the J gene TRBJ2-5; no firm D call. CDR3 size: 15 residues. Trimming cost V 2 bases and J 2 bases, with 12 bases left between them. The germline gives CDR1 SEHNR, CDR2 FQNEAQ (reference sequence).

The genes are TRBV6-2 or TRBV6-3 and TRBJ2-3; 7 bases line up with TRBD2. J lost 9 bases, V lost 2 bases, and 8 bases had no gene match. In germline, CDR1 is MNHEY, CDR2 SVGEGT. The CDR3 totals 14 residues. CDR3 residues: CASSYPGGTRTQYF. The CDR3 bases are TGTGCCAGCAGTTACCCGGGGGGAACAAGAACGCAGTATTTT.

The chain links TRBV6-1 to TRBJ2-2, with D uncertain. Trimming shortened V by 6 bases and J by 6 bases, and 8 bases separated the two germline ends. The CDR3 runs to 12 residues. Germline V gene data show CDR1 as MNHNS and CDR2 as SASEGT. CDR3: CASRRPAGELFF. In DNA form, the CDR3 reads TGTGCCAGCAGAAGGCCGGCCGGGGAGCTGTTTTTT.

This chain uses TRBV30 with TRBJ2-1; D could derive from TRBD1 or TRBD2 (6 bases each). Germline CDR1 reads GTSNPN; CDR2 reads SVGIG (reference sequence). Trimming shortened V by 0 bases and J by 9 bases, and 12 bases separated the two germline ends. This CDR3 region has 13 residues. CDR3 coding DNA: TGTGCCTGGAGTGTACGGGGGACAAGTGAGCAGTTCTTC. As protein: CAWSVRGTSEQFF.